This T cell receptor beta chain is drawn from a study of T cell clonotyping in hematopoietic cell transplantation. The overall study: Pretransplant recipient samples were taken after cytoreduction. Study findings and constraints: Graft donor and pretransplant recipient Inverse Simpson Index values predicted broader posttransplant TCR diversity. Pathologically expanded recipient clonotypes increased progressively from day 30 to day 180 as diversity fell.

Time point meaning: recipient sample about 28 days before transplant, after cytoreduction. The junction had 7 bases not matched to a gene; V was cut back by 4 bases and J by 7 bases. This CDR3 has 15 amino acids. Germline V gene lookup returns CDR1 MNHEY and CDR2 SVGAGI. Here immunoSEQ multiplex PCR was the method, and the copy in TCRdb shows in-frame clones only, minus some. The sample records 13,000 or so clones, roughly 84% being singletons. Comment on this clone: What it binds is not known.

The TCR comes from a man between 60 and 75 years old with acute myeloid leukemia. Some clones in this sample may be carry-over from other donors' samples. The V call is TRBV6-5, the J call TRBJ2-1; TRBD1 matches 10 bases. The input for sequencing was peripheral blood mononuclear cells, taken before stem cell transplant. CDR3 amino acids: CASSSWDRGTNEQFF. CDR3 bases: TGTGCCAGCAGTTCCTGGGACAGGGGCACGAATGAGCAGTTCTTC.